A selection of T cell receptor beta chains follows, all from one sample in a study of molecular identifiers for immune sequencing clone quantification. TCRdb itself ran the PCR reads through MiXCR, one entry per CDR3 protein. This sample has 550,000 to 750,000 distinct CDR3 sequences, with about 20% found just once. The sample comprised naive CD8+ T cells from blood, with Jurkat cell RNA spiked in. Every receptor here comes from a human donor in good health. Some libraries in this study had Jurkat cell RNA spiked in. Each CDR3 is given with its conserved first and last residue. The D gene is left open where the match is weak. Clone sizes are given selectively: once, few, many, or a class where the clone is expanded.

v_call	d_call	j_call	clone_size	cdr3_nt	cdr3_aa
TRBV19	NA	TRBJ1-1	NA	TGTGCCAGTTCGGCGTTGGTGGGGGTCACTGAAGCTTTCTTT	CASSALVGVTEAFF
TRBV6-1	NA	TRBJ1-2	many	TGTGCCAGCAGTGAACCGATTAAGTATGAAGTAGGGATCTATGGCTACACCTTC	CASSEPIKYEVGIYGYTF
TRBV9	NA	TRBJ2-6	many	TGTGCCAGCAGCGTTTACTCTGGGGCCAACGTCCTGACTTTC	CASSVYSGANVLTF
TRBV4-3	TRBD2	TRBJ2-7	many	TGCGCCAGCAGCCAAAGCTCTAGCGGGGGGTACGAGCAGTACTTC	CASSQSSSGGYEQYF
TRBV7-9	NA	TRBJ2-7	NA	TGTGCCAGCAGCCCACCGAGTACCTACTACGAGCAGTACTTC	CASSPPSTYYEQYF
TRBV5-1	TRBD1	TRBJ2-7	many	TGCGCCAGCAGCTTGACAGGGGTAAGCGAGCAGTACTTC	CASSLTGVSEQYF
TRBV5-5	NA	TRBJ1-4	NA	TGTGCCAGCAGCTCACCCGGGGGAATCGGGGAAAAACTGTTTTTT	CASSSPGGIGEKLFF
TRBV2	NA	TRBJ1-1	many	TGTGCCAGCAGTGATGGCCGCCCTGAAGCTTTCTTT	CASSDGRPEAFF
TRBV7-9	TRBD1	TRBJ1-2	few	TGTGCCAGCAGCCGGGACAGTACCGACTATGGCTACACCTTC	CASSRDSTDYGYTF
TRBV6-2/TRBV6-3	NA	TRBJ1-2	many	TGTGCCAGCAGTTCCTTACTAGCCGGGGAGTATGGCTACACCTTC	CASSSLLAGEYGYTF
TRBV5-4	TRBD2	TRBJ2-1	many	TGTGCCAGCAGCCCGGGACTAGCGCACAATGAGCAGTTCTTC	CASSPGLAHNEQFF
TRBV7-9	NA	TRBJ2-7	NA	TGTGCCAGCAGCTTAGTATCTGGACAACCAGCCTACGAGCAGTACTTC	CASSLVSGQPAYEQYF
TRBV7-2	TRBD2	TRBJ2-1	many	TGTGCCAGCAGCTTAATAGCGGGGGGTTACAATGAGCAGTTCTTC	CASSLIAGGYNEQFF
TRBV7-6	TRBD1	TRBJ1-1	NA	TGTGCCAGCGGCTTAGCGATAGGACAGGGGGCCGCTGAAGCTTTCTTT	CASGLAIGQGAAEAFF
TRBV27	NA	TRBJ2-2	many	TGTGCCAGCAGTATCGACAGCTACACCGGGGAGCTGTTTTTT	CASSIDSYTGELFF
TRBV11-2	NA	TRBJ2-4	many	TGTGCCAGCAGCTCGGGACGGGGCCGGCAAGCCAAAAACATTCAGTACTTC	CASSSGRGRQAKNIQYF
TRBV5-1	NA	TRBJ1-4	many	TGCGCCAGCAGCTTGGAAGGGCCTACCCTCCCCAATGAAAAACTGTTTTTT	CASSLEGPTLPNEKLFF
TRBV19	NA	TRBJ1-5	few	TGTCCCAGTAGTATCTCATCCAGGACTAGCAATCAGCCCCAGCATTTT	CPSSISSRTSNQPQHF
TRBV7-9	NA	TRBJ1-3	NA	TGTGCCAGCAGCTTAGCGTACAGGGACTCTGGAAACACCATATATTTT	CASSLAYRDSGNTIYF
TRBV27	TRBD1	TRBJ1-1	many	TGTGCCAGCTGTCCGGACAGGGGTTTCACTGAAGCTTTCTTT	CASCPDRGFTEAFF
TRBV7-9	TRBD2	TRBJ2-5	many	TGTGCCAGCAGCTTTCAGTATCGTCTAGCGGGATGGTTAGAGACCCAGTACTTC	CASSFQYRLAGWLETQYF
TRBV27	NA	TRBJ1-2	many	TGTGCCAGCAGTTTATTTGGCAGGGGCTATGGCTACACCTTC	CASSLFGRGYGYTF
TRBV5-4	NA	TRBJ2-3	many	TGTGCCAGCAGCCGTCTTGCGGTTAGCGGATTCAACACAGATACGCAGTATTTT	CASSRLAVSGFNTDTQYF
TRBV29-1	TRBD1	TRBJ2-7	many	TGCAGCGCGTCCGAGACAGGGGTCTACGAGCAGTACTTC	CSASETGVYEQYF
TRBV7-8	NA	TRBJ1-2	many	TGTGCCAGCAGCCCCTCCGGACAGTTCTATGGCTACACCTTC	CASSPSGQFYGYTF
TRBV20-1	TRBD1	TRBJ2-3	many	TGCAGTGCTAGGGACAGGGTGAGGGTGGTAGCTATTGATACGCAGTATTTT	CSARDRVRVVAIDTQYF
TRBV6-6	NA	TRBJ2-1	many	TGTGCCAGCAGTTACTGGGTAGGCGATGAGCAGTTCTTC	CASSYWVGDEQFF
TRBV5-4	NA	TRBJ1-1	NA	TGTGCCAGCAGCTTGGAACCGGGCCCTGAAGCTTTCTTT	CASSLEPGPEAFF
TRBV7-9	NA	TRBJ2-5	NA	TGTGCCAGCAGCTTAGTGGGGGCAAGGGGGACCCAGTACTTC	CASSLVGARGTQYF
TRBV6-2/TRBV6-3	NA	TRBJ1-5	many	TGTGCCAGCAGTGGACCGGGGCCCGGTGGGGCCCAGCATTTT	CASSGPGPGGAQHF
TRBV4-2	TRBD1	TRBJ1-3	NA	TGTGCCAGCTGCCATGACGAAGGGGACAGCTCTGGAAACACCATATATTTT	CASCHDEGDSSGNTIYF
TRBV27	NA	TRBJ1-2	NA	TGTGCCGGCAGAACAAGCTATGGCTACACCTTC	CAGRTSYGYTF
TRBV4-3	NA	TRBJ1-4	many	TGCGCCAGCAGCCTGAAGGGGGTTGGGGTTGAAAAACTGTTTTTT	CASSLKGVGVEKLFF
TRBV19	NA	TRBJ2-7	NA	TGTGCCAGTACCTTCCAGGTGGGACCCTACGAGCAGTACTTC	CASTFQVGPYEQYF
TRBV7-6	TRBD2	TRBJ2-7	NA	TGTGCCAGCGGCTATAATAGCGGGAGTGGCGAGCAGTACTTC	CASGYNSGSGEQYF
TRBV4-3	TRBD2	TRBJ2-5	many	TGCGCCAGCAGCCAAGATCGGGGGGGCCCGGAGACCCAGTACTTC	CASSQDRGGPETQYF
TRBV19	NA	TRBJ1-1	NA	TGTGCCAGTAGTATCGCGCGGCGGCCATCGACTGAAGCTCTCTTT	CASSIARRPSTEALF
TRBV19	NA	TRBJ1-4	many	TGTGCCACGCGGCGGACGGATGCAACTAATGAAAAACTGTTTTTT	CATRRTDATNEKLFF
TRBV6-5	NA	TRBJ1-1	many	TGTGCCGGAGGTACGAGTCGGAACACTGAAGCTTTCTTT	CAGGTSRNTEAFF
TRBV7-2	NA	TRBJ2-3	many	TGTGCCAGCAGCTCATTAAAGATCCGGGCTTTGTTCTCCGATACGCAGTATTTT	CASSSLKIRALFSDTQYF
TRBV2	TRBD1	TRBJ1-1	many	TGTGCCAGCAGCCCGGGACAGGGTAGCGCTGAAGCTTTCTTT	CASSPGQGSAEAFF
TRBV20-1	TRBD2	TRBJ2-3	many	TGCAGTGCCGAGACGGGACTAGCGGGAGGGGATACGCAGTATTTT	CSAETGLAGGDTQYF
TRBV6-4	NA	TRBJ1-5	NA	TGTGCCAGCAGTCCCGACGGTTGCAATCAGCCCCAGCATTTT	CASSPDGCNQPQHF
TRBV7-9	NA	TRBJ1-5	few	TGTGCCAGCAGCCAGGAAACCGAGGCTTGGCAGCCCCAGCATTTT	CASSQETEAWQPQHF
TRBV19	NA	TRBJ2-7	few	TGTGCCAGTAGTATAGGTACGGCAGGAGCCTACGAGCAGTACTTC	CASSIGTAGAYEQYF
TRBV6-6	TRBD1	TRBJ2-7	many	TGTGCCAGCAGCCAAGACAGGGCACCACCCCACGAGCAGTACTTC	CASSQDRAPPHEQYF
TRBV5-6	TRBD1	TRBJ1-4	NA	TGTGCCAGCAGCCGGGGGGCCTACAGGGGGCTGGGAGAAAAACTGTTTTTT	CASSRGAYRGLGEKLFF
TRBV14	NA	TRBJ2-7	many	TGTGCCAGCAGCCCTGATAGCAGGGGGGTAGAGCAGTACTTC	CASSPDSRGVEQYF
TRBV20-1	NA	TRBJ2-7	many	TGCAGTGCTCAAGAGGGAACGGTACACTACGAGCAGTACTTC	CSAQEGTVHYEQYF
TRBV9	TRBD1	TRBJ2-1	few	TGTGCCAGCAGCACCCGACAGGGTCTTGAGCAGTTCTTC	CASSTRQGLEQFF
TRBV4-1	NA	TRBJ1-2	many	TGCGCCAGCAGCCCCCGTGGCGGGGTGGTTGGCTACACCTTC	CASSPRGGVVGYTF
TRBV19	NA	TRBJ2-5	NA	TGTGCCAGTAGTAGCCGGGGTCCGGGGGCTCTAGAGACCCAGTACTTC	CASSSRGPGALETQYF
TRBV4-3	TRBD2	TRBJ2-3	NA	TGCGCCAGCAGCCAAGGGCGGACTAGTGCGGATACGCAGTATTTT	CASSQGRTSADTQYF
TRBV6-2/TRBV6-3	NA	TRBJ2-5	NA	TGTGCCAGCAGTAACCTCTGGGCAGGGGAAATTGAGGCCCAGTACTTC	CASSNLWAGEIEAQYF
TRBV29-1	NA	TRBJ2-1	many	TGCAGCGTTGCGGGGGTTGAGCAGTTCTTC	CSVAGVEQFF
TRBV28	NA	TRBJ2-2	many	TGTGCCAGCCTCGCCGGAACCGGGGAGCTGTTTTTT	CASLAGTGELFF